Listed here are 5 T cell receptor beta chains from one sample, sequenced in a study of T-cell memory formation after mild COVID-19. TCRdb recomputed calls from the 5' RACE reads with MiXCR, one row per CDR3 protein. This sample has 210,000 or so distinct CDR3 sequences; 27% occur once, and the top ten carry about 10%. Sequencing was carried out using PBMCs or a T cell subset sorted from them (not recorded which). These receptors were taken from an adult woman who had mild COVID-19 (a few samples of this study predate the infection). Cell type and time point are not known.

This clonotype was counted a few times. V is TRBV28 and J is TRBJ1-2; 7 nucleotides line up with TRBD1. V lost 3 bases and J lost 4; bases outside the gene matches: 8. The germline V gene has CDR1 MDHEN and CDR2 SYDVKM. This CDR3 region has 15 residues. CDR3 loop: CASSFLQGRSYGYTF. Here the CDR3 DNA reads TGTGCCAGCAGTTTTTTACAGGGGCGAAGCTATGGCTACACCTTC.

This clonotype was seen repeatedly, ten times or more. CDR3 nucleotides: TGTGCCAGCAGCTTGGAGTTGGGTGAGCAGTTCTTC. Its translation is CASSLELGEQFF. The chain combines TRBV7-2 with TRBJ2-1; D is unresolved. Germline CDR1 SGHTA, CDR2 FQGNSA. The V end was cut by 3 bases, the J end by 9 bases, with 9 bases between. The CDR3 is made up of 12 amino acids.

A few counts support this clonotype. V and J are TRBV5-1 and TRBJ2-3; 7 nucleotides match TRBD2. CDR1 and CDR2 from the germline V gene are SGHRS and YFSETQ. The CDR3 runs 16 residues. Trimming removed 0 bases from V and 2 bases from J; junction bases left unmatched: 6. CDR3 in amino acids: CASSLGASGATDTQYF. The CDR3 DNA follows: TGCGCCAGCAGCTTGGGAGCTAGCGGAGCCACAGATACGCAGTATTTT. Complete variable domain (other parts from reference TRBV5-1 and TRBJ2-3): KAGVTQTPRYLIKTRGQQVTLSCSPISGHRSVSWYQQTPGQGLQFLFEYFSETQRNKGNFPGRFSGRQFSNSRSEMNVSTLELGDSALYLCASSLGASGATDTQYFGPGTRLTVL.

The chain links TRBV7-6 to TRBJ1-3, with D unclear. Germline V CDR1 and CDR2: SGHVS, FNYEAQ. Deletions cut 2 bases from V and 4 bases from J, with 3 bases between. This CDR3 region has 12 residues. CDR3 DNA sequence: TGTGCCAGCAGCTTATCCGGAAACACCATATATTTT. As protein: CASSLSGNTIYF.

This chain connects TRBV5-5 to TRBJ1-4; D gene uncertain. Trimming took off 3 bases at V and 4 bases at J, with 10 bases between the two ends. This CDR3 contains 14 residues. Germline CDR1 SGHKS, CDR2 YYEKEE (reference sequence). CDR3 in DNA: TGTGCCAGCAGCTCAACCGGGCTTAATGAAAAACTGTTTTTT. Translation: CASSSTGLNEKLFF. Looking up the rest from reference TRBV5-5 and TRBJ1-4 gives the full variable domain: DAGVTQSPTHLIKTRGQQVTLRCSPISGHKSVSWYQQVLGQGPQFIFQYYEKEERGRGNFPDRFSARQFPNYSSELNVNALLLGDSALYLCASSSTGLNEKLFFGSGTQLSVL.